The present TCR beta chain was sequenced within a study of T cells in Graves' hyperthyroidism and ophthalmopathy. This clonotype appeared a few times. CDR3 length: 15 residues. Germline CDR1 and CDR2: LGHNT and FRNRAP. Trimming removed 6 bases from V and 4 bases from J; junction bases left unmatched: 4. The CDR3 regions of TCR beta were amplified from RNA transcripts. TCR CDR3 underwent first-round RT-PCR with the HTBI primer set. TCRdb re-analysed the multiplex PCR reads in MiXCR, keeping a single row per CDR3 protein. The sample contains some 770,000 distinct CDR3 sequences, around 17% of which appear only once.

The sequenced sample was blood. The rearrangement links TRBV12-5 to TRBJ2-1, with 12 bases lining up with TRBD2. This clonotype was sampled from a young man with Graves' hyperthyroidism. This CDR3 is CASGKLAGGYNEQFF. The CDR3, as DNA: TGTGCTAGTGGCAAACTAGCGGGAGGATACAATGAGCAGTTCTTC.